These 27 T cell receptor beta chains originate from one sample sequenced in a study of identical twins. TCRdb recomputed calls from the 5' RACE reads with MiXCR, one row per CDR3 protein. The sample consists of some 1,600,000 distinct CDR3 sequences, 25% to 35% of them appearing once. The sequenced sample consisted of cord blood. The receptor source for this set is a newborn girl in good health.

The CDR3 here is CASSPRRGGGNTIYF. In nucleotides, the CDR3 is TGTGCCAGCAGCCCGCGGCGAGGGGGCGGAAACACCATATATTTT. The V call is TRBV6-5, the J call TRBJ1-3; 7 nucleotides align to TRBD1. CDR1 and CDR2 (germline): MNHEY, SVGAGI. V was pared by 6 bases and J by 4 bases, with 9 bases of the junction left unmatched. CDR3 length equals 15 residues.

The chain couples TRBV5-1 to TRBJ2-3; D is uncertain. CDR3 size: 16 residues. The germline V gene encodes CDR1 SGHRS and CDR2 YFSETQ. Trimming pared 0 bases from V and 4 bases from J, leaving 15 bases between. The CDR3: CASSLGRSLGADTQYF. The CDR3 region has the DNA TGCGCCAGCAGCTTGGGAAGGTCGCTGGGCGCAGATACGCAGTATTTT.

V and J are TRBV21-1 and TRBJ2-7; the table calls TRBD1, which could not be checked here. TRBV21-1 is a pseudogene segment. This CDR3 is built from 13 residues. The CDR3 spells CAKLRGFTYEQYF. In nucleotides, the CDR3 is TGTGCCAAACTCCGGGGGTTCACCTACGAGCAGTACTTC.

This chain links TRBV15 with TRBJ2-5, with 14 bases lining up with TRBD2. Looked up from germline, CDR1 is LNHNV and CDR2 is YYDKDF (reference sequence). This CDR3 has 18 residues. With V trimmed by 1 base and J by 5 bases, 9 bases remained unmatched. The CDR3 sequence: CATSRVARLAGGMETQYF. The CDR3 nucleotides are TGTGCCACCAGCAGAGTTGCCAGACTAGCGGGGGGGATGGAGACCCAGTACTTC.

Points on this clonotype: The junction shows a germline mismatch at one end, possibly a read error. The V gene is TRBV5-8, the J gene TRBJ2-1; 13 bases match TRBD2. This CDR3 has 15 amino acids. Germline V lookup: CDR1 SGHTS, CDR2 YDEGEE. DNA for the CDR3: TGTGCCAGCAGCCCCTGGACTAGCGGGAGTAATGGGCAGTTCTTC. Its translation: CASSPWTSGSNGQFF.

The chain is built from TRBV6-2 or TRBV6-3 and TRBJ2-5; 10 positions match TRBD2. Looked up from germline, CDR1 is MNHEY and CDR2 is SVGEGT. This CDR3 comprises 15 residues. Unmatched junction bases numbered 10, after V lost 7 bases and J lost 5 bases. CDR3 DNA sequence: TGTGCCAGCAAAACAAGCGGGGGGGTCTACGAGACCCAGTACTTC. Translation gives CASKTSGGVYETQYF.

The rearrangement links TRBV3-1 to TRBJ2-3; D remains unclear. With 4 bases removed from V and 2 bases from J, the gap between germline ends came to 16 bases. Germline CDR1 LGHDT, CDR2 YNNKEL (reference sequence). This CDR3 comprises 16 residues. The CDR3 coding sequence is TGTGCCAGCAGCCCCTTTGGGCGAAAAGACACAGATACGCAGTATTTT. It translates to CASSPFGRKDTDTQYF.

The gene calls are TRBV19 and TRBJ2-1; D might be TRBD2 (7 bases). CDR1 is LNHDA and CDR2 is SQIVND in the germline V gene (reference sequence). CDR3 length equals 14 residues. V lost 7 bases and J 4 bases, leaving 14 bases between the germline ends. CDR3 nucleotide sequence: TGTGCCAGTAAGGGGGGGAGAGGGTACAATGAGCAGTTCTTC. It translates to CASKGGRGYNEQFF.

The chain uses TRBV14 and TRBJ2-5; D unclear. Germline V gives CDR1 SGHDN, CDR2 FVKESK. V was cut by 2 bases and J by 4 bases, with 29 bases left in between. The CDR3 extends over 20 amino acids. The CDR3 DNA is TGTGCCAGCAGCCAAAAGATAGGGAAAAGTCCCCTCCATCTCGGAGAGACCCAGTACTTC. Its protein product is CASSQKIGKSPLHLGETQYF.

Only one count was recorded for this clonotype. The germline gene is not matched at one end of the junction; a read error may be the cause. The V gene is TRBV5-6, the J gene TRBJ2-1, with 8 nucleotides matching TRBD1. This CDR3 comprises 14 residues. Germline CDR1 is SGHDT and CDR2 is YYEEEE. DNA for the CDR3: TGTTCCAGCAGCAGGGGGCTAGCGTACAATGAGCAGTTCTTC. Its protein is CSSSRGLAYNEQFF. The complete variable domain, with remaining parts taken from reference TRBV5-6 and TRBJ2-1, reads DAGVTQSPTHLIKTRGQQVTLRCSPKSGHDTVSWYQQALGQGPQFIFQYYEEEERQRGNFPDRFSGHQFPNYSSELNVNALLLGDSALYLCSSSRGLAYNEQFFGPGTRLTVL.

This clonotype appeared a few times. The chain combines TRBV12-3 or TRBV12-4 with TRBJ1-5; 7 bases agree with TRBD1. The ends lost 5 bases at V and 3 bases at J; junction bases unmatched: 7. The CDR3 has 15 amino acids. Written as DNA, the CDR3 is TGTGCCAGCAGTCGAGACAGGGTCCCCAATCAGCCCCAGCATTTT. Protein: CASSRDRVPNQPQHF.

This sequence joins TRBV12-3 or TRBV12-4 and TRBJ2-3; a possible D gene is TRBD2 (6 bases). The CDR3 has 14 residues. Trimming took 3 bases from V and 6 from J, leaving 13 bases between them. The CDR3 nucleotides read TGTGCCAGCAGTTTCGGGACTTGGGGGGATACGCAGTATTTT. Its protein product is CASSFGTWGDTQYF.

The rearrangement joins TRBV5-5 to TRBJ1-1; 11 bases align to TRBD1. The CDR3 spans 14 residues. Germline CDR1 reads SGHKS; CDR2 reads YYEKEE (reference sequence). The J segment lost 4 bases and the V segment lost 3 bases, leaving 2 bases of the junction unmatched. CDR3 DNA: TGTGCCAGCAGCTGGACAGGGGGCGGCACTGAAGCTTTCTTT. This encodes CASSWTGGGTEAFF.

This clonotype occurred a few times. The chain is built from TRBV5-1 and TRBJ2-1; maybe TRBD2 (6 bases). Germline V gene data show CDR1 as SGHRS and CDR2 as YFSETQ. Trimming took 5 bases from V and 1 from J, leaving 19 bases between them. This CDR3 is built from 17 residues. In nucleotides, the CDR3 is TGCGCCAGCAGGACTGGTGCTAGCGCCTCGTCCTACAATGAGCAGTTCTTC. Amino acid sequence: CASRTGASASSYNEQFF.

The table lists this clonotype with a few counts. In nucleotides, the CDR3 is TGTGCCAGCAGCCAAGGAAGAAACGAGCAGTACTTC. It is translated as CASSQGRNEQYF. This chain links TRBV3-1 with TRBJ2-5; unclear D gene. The end of the DNA is better explained by TRBJ2-7, so the J call may be wrong. CDR1 and CDR2 from the germline V gene are LGHDT and YNNKEL (reference sequence). The CDR3 sequence is 12 residues long.

The gene calls are TRBV27 and TRBJ1-4, with TRBD1 matching 9 bases. V gave up 8 bases and J gave up 6 bases; unmatched junction bases: 10. CDR1 and CDR2 from the germline V gene are MNHEY and SMNVEV (reference sequence). CDR3 size: 15 residues. The CDR3, as DNA: TGTGCCAGCGGGACGGGACAGGGCAAGGATGAAAAACTGTTTTTT. Encoded protein: CASGTGQGKDEKLFF.

This clonotype has just a few counts. The gene calls are TRBV28 and TRBJ1-6; D is unresolved. The CDR3 consists of 15 residues. Trimming stripped 3 bases from V and 6 bases from J, with 12 bases between. Per the germline V gene, CDR1 is MDHEN and CDR2 is SYDVKM. CDR3 DNA: TGTGCCAGCAGTTTGCGGTTGGGTAGTAATTCACCCCTCCACTTT. This codes for CASSLRLGSNSPLHF.

This clonotype showed up just a few times. The chain is built from TRBV5-1 and TRBJ2-7; no definite D call. Between the trimmed V and J ends, which lost 4 bases and 0 bases, there was a span of 11 bases. The CDR3 has 14 residues. In germline, CDR1 is SGHRS, CDR2 YFSETQ. In DNA form, the CDR3 reads TGCGCCAGCAGCGGGCCACCAAGCTCCTACGAGCAGTACTTC. As protein: CASSGPPSSYEQYF. The full variable domain, rest sourced from reference TRBV5-1 and TRBJ2-7, is KAGVTQTPRYLIKTRGQQVTLSCSPISGHRSVSWYQQTPGQGLQFLFEYFSETQRNKGNFPGRFSGRQFSNSRSEMNVSTLELGDSALYLCASSGPPSSYEQYFGPGTRLTVT.

V and J are TRBV4-2 and TRBJ1-1; a possible D gene is TRBD1 (5 bases). Germline values: CDR1 LGHNA, CDR2 YNFKEQ. The V end was cut by 2 bases, the J end by 4 bases, with 20 bases between. The CDR3 consists of 17 residues. The DNA for the CDR3 is TGTGCCAGCAGCCAAAGGTCCTGGGAGACAGTGAGCACTGAAGCTTTCTTT. This encodes CASSQRSWETVSTEAFF.

The J gene is TRBJ2-1, the V gene TRBV5-4, with TRBD2 matching over 10 bases. The germline V gene has CDR1 SGHNT and CDR2 YYREEE (reference sequence). The CDR3 contains 15 residues. The V and J ends lost 2 bases and 12 bases, in that order; junction bases with no gene match: 11. The CDR3 nucleotides read TGTGCCAGCAGCTTTGGGACTAGCGCCGTACAGGGGCAGTTCTTC. Protein: CASSFGTSAVQGQFF.

This clonotype appeared a few times. The J gene is TRBJ1-5, the V gene TRBV11-2; possibly TRBD1 for D (6 bases). The length of the CDR3 is 15 residues. V was shortened by 4 bases and J by 4 bases, with 14 bases between the two germline ends. The germline CDR1 and CDR2 sequences are SGHAT and FQNNGV. CDR3 in amino acids: CASSYGGTVNQPQHF. The CDR3 bases are TGTGCCAGCAGCTACGGGGGCACAGTAAATCAGCCCCAGCATTTT.

The chain combines TRBV28 with TRBJ2-2, with D perhaps assigned TRBD1 or TRBD2 (7 bases each). The CDR3 has 16 amino acids. Trimming shortened V by 10 bases and J by 2 bases, and 20 bases separated the two germline ends. The germline CDR1 and CDR2 sequences are MDHEN and SYDVKM. The CDR3 bases are TGTGCCACCCTTTCAGGGGGGGGCTTTAACACCGGGGAGCTGTTTTTT. Amino acid sequence: CATLSGGGFNTGELFF.

This chain connects TRBV6-1 to TRBJ1-2; possibly TRBD1 for D (5 bases). The CDR3 has 17 residues. Germline CDR1 and CDR2: MNHNS and SASEGT. Trimming cost V 7 bases and J 0 bases, with 21 bases left between them. The CDR3 loop is CASNRGTPELANYGYTF. The CDR3 bases are TGTGCCAGCAATCGAGGGACCCCGGAGCTAGCTAACTATGGCTACACCTTC.

The sample holds one count of this clonotype. With a much larger clone just one base away, this may be a read error. The V and J genes are TRBV27 and TRBJ1-2, with D perhaps matching TRBD1 (5 bases). This CDR3 comprises 15 residues. CDR1 and CDR2 from the germline V gene are MNHEY and SMNVEV (reference sequence). Trimming shortened V by 5 bases and J by 0 bases, and 13 bases separated the two germline ends. CDR3 protein: CASSARQPANYGYTF. DNA of the CDR3: TGTGCCAGCAGTGCCCGACAGCCAGCTAACTATGGCTACACCTTC.

The rearrangement links TRBV2 to TRBJ2-7; D uncertain. The CDR3 loop spans 12 amino acids. The germline V gene encodes CDR1 SNHLY and CDR2 FYNNEI. Deletions cut 5 bases from V and 7 bases from J, with 12 bases between. CDR3 region: CASSLQTGEQYF. For the CDR3, the DNA is TGTGCCAGCAGTCTTCAAACGGGTGAGCAGTACTTC.

V is TRBV9 and J is TRBJ2-3; 14 bases align to TRBD2. The CDR3 has 18 amino acids. Germline trimming cut 4 bases from V and 0 bases from J; bases unmatched to any gene: 7. Germline V CDR1 and CDR2: SGDLS, YYNGEE. The CDR3 reads CASSLRTSGGPSTDTQYF. The CDR3 bases are TGTGCCAGCAGCCTTCGGACTAGCGGGGGGCCGAGCACAGATACGCAGTATTTT.

This chain uses TRBV5-1 with TRBJ1-2; D is perhaps TRBD1 (6 bases). With 2 bases removed from V and 7 bases from J, the gap between germline ends came to 18 bases. CDR1 is SGHRS and CDR2 is YFSETQ in the germline V gene. CDR3 length: 15 residues. CDR3 DNA sequence: TGCGCCAGCAGCTTCGGGACCTTGACAGGTTCTGGCTACACCTTC. It codes for CASSFGTLTGSGYTF.